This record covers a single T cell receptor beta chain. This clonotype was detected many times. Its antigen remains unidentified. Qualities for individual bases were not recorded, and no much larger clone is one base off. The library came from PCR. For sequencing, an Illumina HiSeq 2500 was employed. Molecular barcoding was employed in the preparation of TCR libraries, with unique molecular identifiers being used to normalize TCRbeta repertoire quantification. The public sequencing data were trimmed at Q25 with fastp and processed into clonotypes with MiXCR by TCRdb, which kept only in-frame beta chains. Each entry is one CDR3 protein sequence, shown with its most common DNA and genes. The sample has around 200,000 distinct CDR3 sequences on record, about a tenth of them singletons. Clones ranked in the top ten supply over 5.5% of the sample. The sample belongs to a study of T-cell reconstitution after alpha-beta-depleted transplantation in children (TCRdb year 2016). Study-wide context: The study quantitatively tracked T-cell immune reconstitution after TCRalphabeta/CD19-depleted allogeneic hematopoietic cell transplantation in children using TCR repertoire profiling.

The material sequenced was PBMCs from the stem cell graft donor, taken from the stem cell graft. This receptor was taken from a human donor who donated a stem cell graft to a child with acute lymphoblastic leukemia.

The CDR3 loop reads CASSIGGLGTEAFF. The sequenced DNA is TGTGCCAGCAGTATAGGAGGGCTAGGCACTGAAGCTTTCTTT. This chain joins TRBV12-3 or TRBV12-4 to TRBJ1-1, with the D gene not clear enough to name. At the junction V is shortened by 5 bases and J by 4 bases, with 14 bases in between. The CDR3 measures 14 amino acids from cysteine to phenylalanine. Only CDR3 DNA remains: 42 bases, in frame from the first base.